The T cell receptor beta chain described here comes from a study of blood T cell repertoires in COVID-19. Turning to the study itself: Some COVID-19 samples were acute and others convalescent; all came from the United States, Italy and Spain. From T cells, B-cell-depleted T cells, or PBMCs came the material, which was cDNA or gDNA.

Original methodology: Quantification of nucleated cells was approximated via reference gene primer amplification. Sequenced by immunoSEQ multiplex PCR; TCRdb stores in-frame clones only, minus some. V and J calls and clone size are copied from that table; D and trimming were computed from the DNA. The sample has 40,000 to 55,000 clones, more than 70% seen once; the top ten hold approximately 4.4%. Germline assignment: CDR1 LGHDT and CDR2 YNNKEL (reference sequence). This CDR3 spans 14 amino acids. V was pared by 7 bases and J by 7 bases, with 6 bases of the junction left unmatched. V and J are TRBV3-1 (or the pseudogene TRBV3-2) and TRBJ2-3, with 12 bases matching TRBD2. Material: peripheral blood. This TCR came from a woman in her seventies with acute or convalescent COVID-19. For the CDR3, the DNA is TGTGCCAGCACCCACGGGACTAGCGGGTATACGCAGTATTTT. Its translation: CASTHGTSGYTQYF.